Reported below is one T cell receptor (beta chain). These data come from a study of blood T cell repertoires in COVID-19. Assay used: immunoSEQ multiplex PCR; TCRdb lists only in-frame clones, some missing. Here the sample spans some 280,000 clones, about nine tenths being singletons. CDR3 length: 15 amino acids. CDR1 is LGHDT, CDR2 YNNKEL, per germline (reference sequence). Trimming stripped 10 bases from V and 0 bases from J, with 17 bases between. Input material: peripheral blood. The TCR sequence derives from a middle-aged woman who had recovered from COVID-19. The V and J genes are TRBV3-1 (or the pseudogene TRBV3-2) and TRBJ2-3, with a possible D match to TRBD2 (7 bases). CDR3 in DNA: TGTGCCACCATGGGGGGGCCCGCTAGCACAGATACGCAGTATTTT. Protein: CATMGGPASTDTQYF.